Shown below are 23 T cell receptor beta chains from a single sample sequenced in a study of preoperative IRX-2 immunotherapy in early breast cancer. Sequencing was performed with immunoSEQ multiplex PCR; in TCRdb, only in-frame clones are kept and a portion is missing. The repertoire includes around 34,000 clones, 83% of them detected once, and roughly 2.5% sits in the top ten. Treatment noted: preoperative locoregional IRX-2 cytokine immunotherapy. This sample comprised lymph node tissue, obtained from a patient treated with IRX-2 immunotherapy. Receptors originate from a human donor with breast cancer.

The sample holds one count of this clone. This chain uses TRBV6-7 with TRBJ2-7; D is possibly TRBD2 (5 bases). TRBV6-7 is placed among ORFs of uncertain function. The CDR3 is made up of 13 amino acids. The V end lost 6 bases, the J end lost 6 bases, and 15 bases lay between the germline ends. The CDR3 sequence: CASSATLAGEQYF. The DNA of the CDR3 is TGTGCCAGCAGCGCGACGCTGGCGGGCGAGCAGTACTTC.

This chain connects TRBV5-1 to TRBJ2-7; tentative D call: TRBD1 (6 bases). The germline gives CDR1 SGHRS, CDR2 YFSETQ. Trimming took 0 bases from V and 0 from J, leaving 16 bases between them. CDR3 size: 17 residues. The CDR3 sequence is CASSLGPRGWDSYEQYF. CDR3 nucleotides: TGCGCCAGCAGCTTGGGGCCCAGGGGATGGGACTCCTACGAGCAGTACTTC. Looking up the rest from reference TRBV5-1 and TRBJ2-7 gives the full variable domain: KAGVTQTPRYLIKTRGQQVTLSCSPISGHRSVSWYQQTPGQGLQFLFEYFSETQRNKGNFPGRFSGRQFSNSRSEMNVSTLELGDSALYLCASSLGPRGWDSYEQYFGPGTRLTVT.

The chain joins TRBV5-1 to TRBJ2-2; 12 nucleotides align to TRBD2. Germline CDR1 and CDR2: SGHRS and YFSETQ. The CDR3 is made up of 16 amino acids. The V gene end was trimmed by 4 bases and the J gene end by 5 bases; junction bases not matched to a gene: 6. CDR3 bases: TGCGCCAGCAGCATAAGACTAGCGGGGGAAACCGGGGAGCTGTTTTTT. It specifies CASSIRLAGETGELFF.

The chain employs TRBV6-4 and TRBJ1-2; D perhaps matches TRBD1 (5 bases). From germline, CDR1 is MRHNA and CDR2 SNTAGT. This CDR3 contains 17 residues. V lost 5 bases and J lost 5, with 24 bases in between. The CDR3 here is CASSYPDLRTKAYGYTF. CDR3 coding DNA: TGTGCCAGCAGTTACCCCGACCTACGGACAAAAGCTTATGGCTACACCTTC.

The chain uses TRBV28 and TRBJ2-1; D remains ambiguous. The CDR3 has 12 residues. Trimming took off 5 bases at V and 11 bases at J, with 13 bases between the two ends. Germline lookup yields CDR1 MDHEN and CDR2 SYDVKM. CDR3 nucleotide sequence: TGTGCCAGCAGTCCCCCCTTTGGGAAGCAGTTCTTC. Translation: CASSPPFGKQFF.

The chain couples TRBV6-4 to TRBJ2-7; 9 bases are a match to TRBD1. This CDR3 is 19 amino acids long. Germline assignment: CDR1 MRHNA and CDR2 SNTAGT. Trimming took 6 bases from V and 6 from J; bases not matched to a gene: 24. The CDR3 region is CASSGPRQGGNALLGEQYF. As DNA, the CDR3 is TGTGCCAGCAGCGGACCGCGACAGGGGGGAAACGCGCTACTGGGCGAGCAGTACTTC.

The chain is built from TRBV30 and TRBJ1-2; 11 bases line up with TRBD1. Germline trimming cut 3 bases from V and 8 bases from J; bases unmatched to any gene: 11. Germline values: CDR1 GTSNPN, CDR2 SVGIG (reference sequence). CDR3 length equals 15 residues. The CDR3 sequence is CAWSRPDRGRRGYTF. Written as DNA, the CDR3 is TGTGCCTGGAGCAGGCCGGACAGGGGGCGCCGGGGCTACACCTTC.

The chain carries TRBV7-5 and TRBJ1-1. TRBV7-5 is an annotated pseudogene. The CDR3 runs to 14 residues. CDR3 DNA: TGTGCCAGTAAGGGGGGCCATGGGAACACTGAAGCTTTCTTT. Its translation is CASKGGHGNTEAFF.

The rearrangement uses TRBV6-8 and TRBJ1-5, with 7 bases lining up with TRBD1. The CDR3 runs to 14 residues. The germline gives CDR1 MNHGY, CDR2 SAAAGT. Trimming removed 5 bases from V and 5 bases from J; junction bases left unmatched: 6. This CDR3 reads CASSARQGDQPQHF. CDR3 bases: TGTGCCAGCAGTGCCCGACAGGGCGATCAGCCCCAGCATTTT.

The chain links TRBV11-3 to TRBJ1-1; D is perhaps TRBD1 (5 bases). Germline CDR1 and CDR2: SGHNT and YENEEA. The V gene lost 4 bases and the J gene lost 0 bases, with 12 bases spanning the gap. The CDR3 covers 15 residues. The CDR3 sequence is CASSYQTAMNTEAFF. The CDR3, as DNA: TGTGCCAGCAGCTATCAGACAGCCATGAACACTGAAGCTTTCTTT.

Only one count was recorded for this clone. This rearrangement joins TRBV28 to TRBJ1-2; D is undetermined. The CDR3 extends over 15 amino acids. Trimming shortened V by 3 bases and J by 2 bases, and 13 bases separated the two germline ends. The germline V gene encodes CDR1 MDHEN and CDR2 SYDVKM. The CDR3 bases are TGTGCCAGCAGTTTCCCGGCGGTCCTAAACTATGGCTACACCTTC. Translated, it gives CASSFPAVLNYGYTF.

This clone was observed once. V and J are TRBV6-8 and TRBJ2-7; 8 bases match TRBD2. This CDR3 has 16 residues. Germline CDR1 reads MNHGY; CDR2 reads SAAAGT. J lost 0 bases, V lost 4 bases, and 8 bases had no gene match. As DNA, the CDR3 is TGTGCCAGCAGTTTGGGGGCGGGAGGATACTCCTACGAGCAGTACTTC. Translating it yields CASSLGAGGYSYEQYF.

The chain couples TRBV5-1 to TRBJ1-1, with 7 bases matching TRBD1. Germline trimming cut 1 base from V and 7 bases from J; bases unmatched to any gene: 7. CDR3 size: 14 residues. From germline, CDR1 is SGHRS and CDR2 YFSETQ. CDR3 region: CASSLWQGGIEAFF. The CDR3 region has the DNA TGCGCCAGCAGCTTGTGGCAGGGGGGAATTGAAGCTTTCTTT.

The CDR3 loop reads CAWGGFGQPQHF. The CDR3 bases are TGTGCCTGGGGAGGGTTTGGTCAGCCCCAGCATTTT. The chain recombines TRBV30 with TRBJ1-5; D call uncertain. The CDR3 has 12 amino acids. V shed 5 bases and J shed 6 bases, with 11 bases lying between them. Germline V CDR1 and CDR2: GTSNPN, SVGIG (reference sequence).

The DNA for the CDR3 is TGTGCCAGCTCACCTATCTCCGGGACAGGGGTGAAAAATGAAAAACTGTTTTTT. This codes for CASSPISGTGVKNEKLFF. The J gene is TRBJ1-4, the V gene TRBV18; 10 bases are a match to TRBD1. Germline CDR1 is KGHSH and CDR2 is LQKENI. J was trimmed by 5 bases and V by 3 bases; bases with no gene match: 12. This CDR3 region has 18 residues.

The chain is built from TRBV18 and TRBJ2-7; 9 nucleotides match TRBD1. With 4 bases clipped from V and 7 bases from J, the junction kept 8 bases outside the gene matches. The germline CDR1 and CDR2 sequences are KGHSH and LQKENI. The CDR3 sequence is 14 residues long. The CDR3 DNA reads as TGTGCCAGCTCACGCCCGGGACAGGGTCGGGAGCAGTACTTC. This encodes CASSRPGQGREQYF.

Remarks on this clone: This sample includes further DNA sequences coding for the same CDR3. This chain connects TRBV15 to TRBJ2-7, with D perhaps matching TRBD2 (5 bases). The CDR3 spans 14 residues. Germline CDR1 reads LNHNV; CDR2 reads YYDKDF (reference sequence). V was cut by 0 bases and J by 2 bases, with 8 bases left in between. The CDR3 bases are TGTGCCACCAGCAGAGATCGGGGAACCTACGAGCAGTACTTC. It translates to CATSRDRGTYEQYF.

In this sample, this clone turned up once. The CDR3 DNA reads TGTGCCAGCACCACCCTGAGGGGGCTGAACACCGGGGAGCTGTTTTTT. Amino acid sequence: CASTTLRGLNTGELFF. The chain couples TRBV6-8 to TRBJ2-2; TRBD1 aligns across 7 bases. This CDR3 is 16 amino acids long. CDR1 MNHGY and CDR2 SAAAGT come from the germline V gene. After removal of 7 bases from V and 1 base from J, the junction contained 9 bases not matched to a gene.

The chain has TRBV28 and TRBJ1-5; TRBD1 is a possible D gene (5 bases). The CDR3 runs to 15 residues. With 2 bases removed from V and 4 bases from J, the gap between germline ends came to 12 bases. CDR1 and CDR2 (germline): MDHEN, SYDVKM. The CDR3 bases are TGTGCCAGCAGTTTAATGGGGGGAGAGAATCAGCCCCAGCATTTT. Translating gives CASSLMGGENQPQHF. Full variable domain (outside the CDR3, taken from reference TRBV28 and TRBJ1-5): DVKVTQSSRYLVKRTGEKVFLECVQDMDHENMFWYRQDPGLGLRLIYFSYDVKMKEKGDIPEGYSVSREKKERFSLILESASTNQTSMYLCASSLMGGENQPQHFGDGTRLSIL.

The J gene is TRBJ2-7, the V gene TRBV29-1, with D possibly being TRBD2 (6 bases). V was pared by 6 bases and J by 1 base, with 19 bases between. Germline V gene data show CDR1 as SQVTM and CDR2 as ANQGSEA. The CDR3 loop spans 15 amino acids. The CDR3 protein is CSVGGWAGDSYEQYF. The CDR3 DNA sequence: TGCAGCGTGGGGGGATGGGCAGGTGATTCCTACGAGCAGTACTTC.

This rearrangement joins TRBV18 to TRBJ2-2; D is perhaps TRBD1 (5 bases). The CDR3 is 14 amino acids. The ends were cut back, 3 bases at V and 4 bases at J, with 9 bases in the middle. Germline V gene lookup returns CDR1 KGHSH and CDR2 LQKENI. The CDR3 nucleotides read TGTGCCAGCTCACCCAACCAGGGCACCGGGGAGCTGTTTTTT. This translates into CASSPNQGTGELFF.

This clone was seen only a few times. This sequence joins TRBV29-1 and TRBJ1-3; 10 bases are shared with TRBD1. V was pared by 0 bases and J by 2 bases, with 4 bases of the junction left unmatched. Germline lookup yields CDR1 SQVTM and CDR2 ANQGSEA. The CDR3 has 16 residues. Here the CDR3 reads CSVEDWTGGPGNTIYF. The CDR3 coding sequence is TGCAGCGTTGAAGACTGGACAGGGGGGCCTGGAAACACCATATATTTT.

The chain links TRBV30 to TRBJ1-2, with TRBD1 matching 7 bases. The CDR3 spans 11 residues. V lost 2 bases to trimming and J lost 7 bases; unmatched junction nucleotides: 1. In germline, CDR1 is GTSNPN, CDR2 SVGIG (reference sequence). CDR3 nucleotides: TGTGCCTGGAGTAGGGGGCTTGGCTACACCTTC. Translated: CAWSRGLGYTF.